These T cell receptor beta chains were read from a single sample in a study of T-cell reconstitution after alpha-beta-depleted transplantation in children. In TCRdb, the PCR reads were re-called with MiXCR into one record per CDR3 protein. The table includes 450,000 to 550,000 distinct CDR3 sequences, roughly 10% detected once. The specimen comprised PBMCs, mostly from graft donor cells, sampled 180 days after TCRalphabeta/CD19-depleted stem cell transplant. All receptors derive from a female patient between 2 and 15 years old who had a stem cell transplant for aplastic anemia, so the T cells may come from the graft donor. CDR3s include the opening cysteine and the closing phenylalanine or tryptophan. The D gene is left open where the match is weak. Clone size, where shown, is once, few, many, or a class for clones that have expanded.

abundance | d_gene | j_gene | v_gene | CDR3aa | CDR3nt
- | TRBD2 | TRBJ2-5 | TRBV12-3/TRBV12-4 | CATCLAGRGETQYF | TGTGCCACCTGCCTAGCGGGCCGGGGAGAGACCCAGTACTTC
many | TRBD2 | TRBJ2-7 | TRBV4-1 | CASSQDPWGLAGSYEQYF | TGCGCCAGCAGCCAAGATCCGTGGGGACTAGCGGGGTCCTACGAGCAGTACTTC
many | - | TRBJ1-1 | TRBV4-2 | CASTRGSGNTEAFF | TGTGCCAGCACCCGGGGATCCGGAAACACTGAAGCTTTCTTT
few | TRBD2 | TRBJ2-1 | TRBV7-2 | CASSLQGGRALYNEQFF | TGTGCCAGCAGCTTACAGGGCGGGAGGGCCCTCTACAATGAGCAGTTCTTC
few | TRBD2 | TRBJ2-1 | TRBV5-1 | CASSLEAGGSYNEQFF | TGCGCCAGCAGCTTGGAAGCGGGAGGTTCCTACAATGAGCAGTTCTTC
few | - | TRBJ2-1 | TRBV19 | CASSIKGGGVFWSEQFF | TGTGCCAGTAGTATAAAGGGGGGGGGCGTCTTCTGGAGTGAGCAGTTCTTC
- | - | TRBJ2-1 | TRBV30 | CAWSVTGVQFGEQFF | TGTGCCTGGAGTGTAACGGGAGTACAATTCGGTGAGCAGTTCTTC
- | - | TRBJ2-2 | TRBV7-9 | CASSLVAQGELFF | TGTGCCAGCAGCTTAGTCGCTCAGGGGGAGCTGTTTTTT
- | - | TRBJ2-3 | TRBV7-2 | CASSLRIKGQQYF | TGTGCCAGCAGCTTGAGGATTAAGGGACAGCAGTATTTT
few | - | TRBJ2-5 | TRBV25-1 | CASSENARRFQETQYF | TGTGCCAGCAGTGAAAACGCGCGGCGATTCCAAGAGACCCAGTACTTC
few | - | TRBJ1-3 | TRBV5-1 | CASSLVGRQGPGNTIYF | TGCGCCAGCAGCTTGGTGGGACGGCAGGGTCCTGGAAACACCATATATTTT
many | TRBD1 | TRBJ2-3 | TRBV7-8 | CASSTRDRGRADTQYF | TGTGCCAGCAGCACCCGGGACAGGGGGCGCGCAGATACGCAGTATTTT
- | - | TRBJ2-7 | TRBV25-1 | CASGRDGNYEQYF | TGTGCCAGCGGCCGGGACGGCAACTACGAGCAGTACTTC
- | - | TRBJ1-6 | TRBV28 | CASTGAEYNSPLHF | TGTGCCAGTACCGGGGCGGAATATAATTCACCCCTCCACTTT
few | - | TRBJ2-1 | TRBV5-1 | CASSLATTFQYNEQFF | TGCGCCAGCAGCTTGGCCACGACTTTTCAATACAATGAGCAGTTCTTC
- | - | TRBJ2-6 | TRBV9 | CASSPWTGANGLTF | TGTGCCAGCAGCCCATGGACTGGGGCCAACGGCCTGACTTTC
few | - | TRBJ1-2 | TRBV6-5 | CASSYKGGHGGYTF | TGTGCCAGCAGTTACAAGGGGGGACATGGTGGCTACACCTTC
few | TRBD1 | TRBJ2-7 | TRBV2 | CASSDDRGLGHEQYF | TGTGCCAGCAGTGACGACAGGGGGTTGGGGCACGAGCAGTACTTC
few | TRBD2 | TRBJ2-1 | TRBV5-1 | CASSQTTGTSLISEQFF | TGCGCCAGCAGCCAGACAACCGGGACTAGCCTGATCAGTGAGCAGTTCTTC
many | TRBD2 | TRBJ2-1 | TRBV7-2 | CASSLAGSSYNEQFF | TGTGCCAGCAGTCTAGCGGGGAGCTCCTACAATGAGCAGTTCTTC
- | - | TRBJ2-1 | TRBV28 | CASSLNSLGLRDEQFF | TGTGCCAGCAGTTTAAATTCGCTAGGGCTGAGGGATGAGCAGTTCTTC
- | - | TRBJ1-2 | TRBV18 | CASSLQGIGRSGYTF | TGTGCCAGCTCCCTTCAGGGTATCGGACGCAGTGGCTACACCTTC
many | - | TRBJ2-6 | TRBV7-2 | CASSLALRQSPNSGANVLTF | TGTGCCAGCAGCTTAGCCCTCCGGCAGTCACCAAACTCTGGGGCCAACGTCCTGACTTTC
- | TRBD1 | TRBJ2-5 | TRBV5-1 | CASSLPDREETQYF | TGCGCCAGCAGCTTACCGGACAGGGAAGAGACCCAGTACTTC
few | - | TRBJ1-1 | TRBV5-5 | CASSFVTGPREANTEAFF | TGTGCCAGCAGCTTTGTGACAGGCCCCAGGGAGGCGAACACTGAAGCTTTCTTT
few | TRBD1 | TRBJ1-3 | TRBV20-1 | CSAITGVSGNTIYF | TGCAGTGCTATTACAGGGGTCTCTGGAAACACCATATATTTT
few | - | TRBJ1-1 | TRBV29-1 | CSAIRMNTEAFF | TGCAGCGCGATAAGGATGAACACTGAAGCTTTCTTT
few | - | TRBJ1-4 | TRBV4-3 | CASSLFTPGPLGRANEKLFF | TGCGCCAGCAGCCTTTTTACCCCGGGACCTCTGGGGAGGGCTAATGAAAAACTGTTTTTT
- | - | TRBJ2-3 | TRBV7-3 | CASSLMSGSRDTQYF | TGTGCCAGCAGCTTAATGAGTGGCTCCCGGGATACGCAGTATTTT
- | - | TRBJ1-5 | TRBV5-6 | CASSFWGTGHQPQHF | TGTGCCAGCAGCTTCTGGGGTACAGGACATCAGCCCCAGCATTTT
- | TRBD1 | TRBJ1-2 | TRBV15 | CATSLGQGGISDGYTF | TGTGCCACCAGCCTCGGACAGGGGGGGATCTCGGATGGCTACACCTTC
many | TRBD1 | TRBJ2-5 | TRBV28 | CASSLWDRGYQETQYF | TGTGCCAGCAGTTTATGGGACAGGGGCTACCAAGAGACCCAGTACTTC
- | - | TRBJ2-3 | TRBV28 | CASSLRHPNTDTQYF | TGTGCCAGCAGTTTGAGGCACCCTAACACAGATACGCAGTATTTT
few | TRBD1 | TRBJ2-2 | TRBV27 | CASRRGGSTGELFF | TGTGCCAGCAGAAGAGGGGGCTCAACCGGGGAGCTGTTTTTT
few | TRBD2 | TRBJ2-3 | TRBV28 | CASSLGLLAGSSSTDTQYF | TGTGCCAGCAGCCTAGGTCTTCTAGCGGGAAGTTCTAGCACAGATACGCAGTATTTT
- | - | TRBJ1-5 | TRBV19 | CASSPQGELNQPQHF | TGTGCCAGTAGTCCACAGGGTGAACTCAATCAGCCCCAGCATTTT
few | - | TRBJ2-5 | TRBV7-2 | CASSSSLGQETQYF | TGTGCCAGCAGCTCCTCTTTAGGCCAAGAGACCCAGTACTTC
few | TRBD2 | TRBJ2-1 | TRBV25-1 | CASSELTSGTYNEQFF | TGTGCCAGCAGTGAATTGACTAGCGGAACCTACAATGAGCAGTTCTTC
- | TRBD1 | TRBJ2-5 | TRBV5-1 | CASSLPSRDRGQETQYF | TGCGCCAGCAGCTTACCGTCCCGGGACAGGGGACAAGAGACCCAGTACTTC
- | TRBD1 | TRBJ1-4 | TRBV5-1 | CASSLAVGTGEKLFF | TGCGCCAGCAGCTTGGCCGTGGGGACAGGGGAAAAACTGTTTTTT
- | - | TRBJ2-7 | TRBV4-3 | CARSQGPMGTVSSYEQYF | TGCGCCAGAAGCCAAGGACCTATGGGGACGGTAAGCTCCTACGAGCAGTACTTC